This T cell receptor beta chain was recorded in a study of post-analysis software for immune sequencing data. Turning to the study itself: The patients showed relapsing-remitting, secondary progressive and progressive-relapsing multiple sclerosis courses. Points from the study as a whole: Significantly lower normalized Chao1 diversity was seen in multiple sclerosis patients than in controls. Under F measure analysis, samples from one preparation batch co-clustered strongly. Included in a set of about five TRBV segments more frequent in patients than controls were TRBV5-6, TRBV5-1 and TRBV20-1.

Prepared TCR beta cDNA libraries contained unique molecular identifiers. It was from roughly 1 to 10 million T cells that approximately 500,000 cDNA molecules came. MiXCR, run by TCRdb on the PCR reads, gives a single entry per CDR3 protein. The sample lists some 500,000 distinct CDR3 sequences; approximately 46% were seen once. Comment on this clonotype: The target antigen is unknown.

V was pared by 3 bases and J by 2 bases, with 11 bases between. Germline loops: CDR1 SGHKS, CDR2 YYEKEE (reference sequence). The CDR3 length is 14 residues. The material sequenced was blood. The TCR sequence derives from a girl aged 5 to 17 with multiple sclerosis. The genes are TRBV5-5 and TRBJ2-5; D is ambiguous. The CDR3 DNA reads as TGTGCCAGCAGCTCCCGATGGGTACAAGAGACCCAGTACTTC. The encoded protein is CASSSRWVQETQYF.